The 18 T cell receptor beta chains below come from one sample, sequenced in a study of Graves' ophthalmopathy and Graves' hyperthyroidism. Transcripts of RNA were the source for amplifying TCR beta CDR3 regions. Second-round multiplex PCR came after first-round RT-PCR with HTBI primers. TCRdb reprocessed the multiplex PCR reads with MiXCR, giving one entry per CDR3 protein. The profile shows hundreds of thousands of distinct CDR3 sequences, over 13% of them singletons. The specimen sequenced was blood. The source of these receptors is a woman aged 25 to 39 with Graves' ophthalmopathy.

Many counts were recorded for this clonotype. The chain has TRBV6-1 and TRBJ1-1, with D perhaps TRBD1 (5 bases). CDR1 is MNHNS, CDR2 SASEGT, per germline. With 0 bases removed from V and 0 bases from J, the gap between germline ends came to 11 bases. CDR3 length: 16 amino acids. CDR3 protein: CASSEASGQMNTEAFF. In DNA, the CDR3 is TGTGCCAGCAGTGAAGCGTCAGGGCAGATGAACACTGAAGCTTTCTTT.

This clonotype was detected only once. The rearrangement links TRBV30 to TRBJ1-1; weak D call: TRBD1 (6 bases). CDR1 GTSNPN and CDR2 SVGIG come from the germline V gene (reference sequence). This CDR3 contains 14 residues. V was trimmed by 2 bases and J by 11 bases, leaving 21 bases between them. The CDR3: CAWSLLQGGGTAFF. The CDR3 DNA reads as TGTGCCTGGAGTCTTCTTCAAGGTGGGGGCACGGCTTTCTTT.

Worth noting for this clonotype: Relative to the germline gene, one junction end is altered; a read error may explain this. CDR3 DNA sequence: TGTGTCAGCGGCTCCACAGGGACTGAGACCCAGTACTTC. Encoded protein: CVSGSTGTETQYF. The genes are TRBV13 and TRBJ2-5, with D perhaps TRBD1 or TRBD2 (6 bases each). Germline assignment: CDR1 PRHDT and CDR2 FYEKMQ (reference sequence). This CDR3 comprises 13 residues.

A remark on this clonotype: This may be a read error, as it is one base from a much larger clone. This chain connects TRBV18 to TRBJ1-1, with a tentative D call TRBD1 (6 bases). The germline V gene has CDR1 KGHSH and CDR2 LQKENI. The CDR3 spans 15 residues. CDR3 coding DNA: TGTGTCAGCTCACCCTCGGGACACTCAAACACTGAAGCTTTCTTT. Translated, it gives CVSSPSGHSNTEAFF.

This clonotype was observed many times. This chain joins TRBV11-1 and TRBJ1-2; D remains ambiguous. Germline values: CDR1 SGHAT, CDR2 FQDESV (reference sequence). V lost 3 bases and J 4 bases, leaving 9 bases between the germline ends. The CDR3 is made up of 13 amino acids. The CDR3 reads CASSFGALYGYTF. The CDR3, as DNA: TGTGCCAGCAGCTTCGGAGCGCTCTATGGCTACACCTTC.

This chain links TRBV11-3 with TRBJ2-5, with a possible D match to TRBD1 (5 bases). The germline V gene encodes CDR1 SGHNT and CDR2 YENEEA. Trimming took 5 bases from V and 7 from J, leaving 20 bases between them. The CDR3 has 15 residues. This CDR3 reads CASSPKITGQMTQYF. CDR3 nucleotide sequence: TGTGCCAGCAGCCCTAAGATCACAGGACAAATGACCCAGTACTTC. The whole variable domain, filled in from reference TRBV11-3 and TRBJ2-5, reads EAGVVQSPRYKIIEKKQPVAFWCNPISGHNTLYWYLQNLGQGPELLIRYENEEAVDDSQLPKDRFSAERLKGVDSTLKIQPAELGDSAVYLCASSPKITGQMTQYFGPGTRLLVL.

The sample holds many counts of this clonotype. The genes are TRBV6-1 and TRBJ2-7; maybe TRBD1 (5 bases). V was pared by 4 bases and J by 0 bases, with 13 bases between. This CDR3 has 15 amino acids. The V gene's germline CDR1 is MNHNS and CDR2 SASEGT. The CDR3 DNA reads TGTGCCAGCAGTGCTACAGGCTGGAGCTCCTACGAGCAGTACTTC. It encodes CASSATGWSSYEQYF.

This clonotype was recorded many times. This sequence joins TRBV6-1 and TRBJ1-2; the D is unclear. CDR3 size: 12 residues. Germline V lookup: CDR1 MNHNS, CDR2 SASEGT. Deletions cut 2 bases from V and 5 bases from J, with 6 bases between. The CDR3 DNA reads TGTGCCAGCAGTGAAACGGGGTATGGCTACACCTTC. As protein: CASSETGYGYTF.

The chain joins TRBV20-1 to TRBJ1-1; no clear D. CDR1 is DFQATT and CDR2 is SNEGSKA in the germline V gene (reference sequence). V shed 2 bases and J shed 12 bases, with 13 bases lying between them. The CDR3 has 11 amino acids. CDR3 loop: CSARPGEETFF. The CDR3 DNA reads TGCAGTGCTAGACCCGGGGAGGAGACTTTCTTT.

CDR3 sequence reads: CASSFEGDTQYF. In DNA, the CDR3 is TGTGCCAGCAGTTTCGAAGGAGATACGCAGTATTTT. The V and J genes are TRBV12-3 or TRBV12-4 and TRBJ2-3; D call uncertain. This CDR3 contains 12 residues. Trimming removed 3 bases at V and 5 bases at J, with 6 bases between.

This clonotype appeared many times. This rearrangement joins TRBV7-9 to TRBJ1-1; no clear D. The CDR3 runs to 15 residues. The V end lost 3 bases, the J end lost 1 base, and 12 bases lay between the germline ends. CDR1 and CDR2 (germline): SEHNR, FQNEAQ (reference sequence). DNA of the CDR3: TGTGCCAGCAGCTTCAACCAAGCAAGGAACACTGAAGCTTTCTTT. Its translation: CASSFNQARNTEAFF.

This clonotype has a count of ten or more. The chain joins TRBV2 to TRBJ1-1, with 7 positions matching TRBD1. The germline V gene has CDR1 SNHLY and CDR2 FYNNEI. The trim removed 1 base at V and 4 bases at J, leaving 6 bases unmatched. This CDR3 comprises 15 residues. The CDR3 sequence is CASSEGTRGPTEAFF. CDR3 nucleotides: TGTGCCAGCAGTGAAGGGACGAGGGGGCCCACTGAAGCTTTCTTT.

The CDR3 DNA reads as TGTGCCACCAGCAAGACTAGCGGGAACCCCCTCTCGTGGGAGCAGTACTTC. Its translation: CATSKTSGNPLSWEQYF. The genes are TRBV15 and TRBJ2-7; 11 nucleotides agree with TRBD2. The CDR3 spans 17 residues. The V and J ends lost 4 bases and 7 bases, in that order; junction bases with no gene match: 15. The germline V gene has CDR1 LNHNV and CDR2 YYDKDF (reference sequence).

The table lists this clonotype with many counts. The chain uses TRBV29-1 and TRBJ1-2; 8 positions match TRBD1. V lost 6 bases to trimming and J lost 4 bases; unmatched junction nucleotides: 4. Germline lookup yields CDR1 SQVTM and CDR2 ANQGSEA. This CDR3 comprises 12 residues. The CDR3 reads CSVETGAYGYTF. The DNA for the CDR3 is TGCAGCGTAGAGACAGGGGCCTATGGCTACACCTTC.

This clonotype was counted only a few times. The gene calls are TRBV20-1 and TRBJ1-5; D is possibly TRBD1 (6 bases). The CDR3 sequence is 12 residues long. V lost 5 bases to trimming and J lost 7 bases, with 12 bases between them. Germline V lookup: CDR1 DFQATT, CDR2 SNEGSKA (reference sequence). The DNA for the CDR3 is TGCAGTGCTGCCGGGGGCTTGCAGCCCCAGCATTTT. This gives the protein CSAAGGLQPQHF.

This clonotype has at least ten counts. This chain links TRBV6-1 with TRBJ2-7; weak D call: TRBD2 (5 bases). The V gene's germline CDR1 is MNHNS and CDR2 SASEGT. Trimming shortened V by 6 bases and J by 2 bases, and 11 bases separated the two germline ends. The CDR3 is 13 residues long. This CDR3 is CASSQTIPYEQYF. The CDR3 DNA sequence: TGTGCCAGCAGCCAGACTATCCCCTACGAGCAGTACTTC.

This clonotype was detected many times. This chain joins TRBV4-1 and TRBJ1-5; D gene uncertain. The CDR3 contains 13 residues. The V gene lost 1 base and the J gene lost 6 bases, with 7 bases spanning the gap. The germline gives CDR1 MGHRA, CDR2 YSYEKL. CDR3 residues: CASSQVLGQPQHF. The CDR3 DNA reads TGCGCCAGCAGCCAAGTTCTAGGTCAGCCCCAGCATTTT.

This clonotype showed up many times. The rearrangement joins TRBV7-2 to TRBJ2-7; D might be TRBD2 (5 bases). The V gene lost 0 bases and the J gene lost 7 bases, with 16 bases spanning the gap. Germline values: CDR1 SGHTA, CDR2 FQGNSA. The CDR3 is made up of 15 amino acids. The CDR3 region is CASSLAVGVSSEQYF. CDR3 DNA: TGTGCCAGCAGCTTAGCAGTGGGAGTGTCTTCGGAGCAGTACTTC.